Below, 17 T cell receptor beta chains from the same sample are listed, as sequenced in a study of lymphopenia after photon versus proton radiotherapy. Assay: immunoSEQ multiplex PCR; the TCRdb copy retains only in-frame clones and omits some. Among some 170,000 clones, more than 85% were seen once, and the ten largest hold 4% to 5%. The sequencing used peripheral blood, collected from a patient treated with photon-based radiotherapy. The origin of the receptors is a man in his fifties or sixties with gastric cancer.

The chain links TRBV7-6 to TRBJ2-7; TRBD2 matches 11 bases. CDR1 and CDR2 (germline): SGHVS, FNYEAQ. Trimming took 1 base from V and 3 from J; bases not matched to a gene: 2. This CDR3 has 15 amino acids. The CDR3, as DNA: TGTGCCAGCAGCTTAGGGACTAGCGGGTACTACGAGCAGTACTTC. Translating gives CASSLGTSGYYEQYF.

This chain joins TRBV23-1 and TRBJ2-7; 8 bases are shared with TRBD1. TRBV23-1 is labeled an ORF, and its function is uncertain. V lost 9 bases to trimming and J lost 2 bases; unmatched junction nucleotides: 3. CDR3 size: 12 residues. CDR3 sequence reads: CARTGDPYEQYF. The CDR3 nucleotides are TGCGCCAGGACAGGGGACCCCTACGAGCAGTACTTC.

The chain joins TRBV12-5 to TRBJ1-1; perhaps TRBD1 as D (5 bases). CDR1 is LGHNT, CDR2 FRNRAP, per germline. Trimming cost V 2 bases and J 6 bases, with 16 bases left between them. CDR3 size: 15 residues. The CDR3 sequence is CASGLINGGTAEAFF. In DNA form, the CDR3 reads TGTGCTAGTGGTTTGATCAATGGGGGGACCGCTGAAGCTTTCTTT.

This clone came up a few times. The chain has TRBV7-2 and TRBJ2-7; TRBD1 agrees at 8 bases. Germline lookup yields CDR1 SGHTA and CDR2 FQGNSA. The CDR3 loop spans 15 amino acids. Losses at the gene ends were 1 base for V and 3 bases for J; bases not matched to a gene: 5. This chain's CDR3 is CASSLGPGGIYEQYF. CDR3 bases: TGTGCCAGCAGCTTAGGTCCAGGGGGCATCTACGAGCAGTACTTC.

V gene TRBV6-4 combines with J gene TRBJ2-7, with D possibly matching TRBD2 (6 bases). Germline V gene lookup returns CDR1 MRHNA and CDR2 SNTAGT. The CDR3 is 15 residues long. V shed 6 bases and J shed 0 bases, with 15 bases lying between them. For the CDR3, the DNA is TGTGCCAGCAGACTCCCCGGGACTCTCTCCTACGAGCAGTACTTC. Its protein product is CASRLPGTLSYEQYF.

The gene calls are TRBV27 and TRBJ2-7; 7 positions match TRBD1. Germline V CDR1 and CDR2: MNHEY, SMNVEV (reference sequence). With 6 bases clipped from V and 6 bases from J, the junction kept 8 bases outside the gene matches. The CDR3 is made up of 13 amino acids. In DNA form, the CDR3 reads TGTGCCAGCAGGAGGACAGGTTCGGTCGAGCAGTACTTC. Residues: CASRRTGSVEQYF.

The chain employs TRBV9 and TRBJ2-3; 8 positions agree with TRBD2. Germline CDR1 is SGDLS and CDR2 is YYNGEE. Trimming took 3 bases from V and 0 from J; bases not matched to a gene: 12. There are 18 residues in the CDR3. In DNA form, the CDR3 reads TGTGCCAGCAGCGGTGTGGCGGGAGGTCTTACTAGCACAGATACGCAGTATTTT. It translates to CASSGVAGGLTSTDTQYF.

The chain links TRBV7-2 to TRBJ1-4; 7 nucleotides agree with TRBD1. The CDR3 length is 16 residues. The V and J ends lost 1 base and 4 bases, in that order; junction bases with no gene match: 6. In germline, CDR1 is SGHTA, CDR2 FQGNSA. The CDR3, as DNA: TGTGCCAGCAGCTTAGGACCCACAGGGGATAATGAAAAACTGTTTTTT. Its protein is CASSLGPTGDNEKLFF.

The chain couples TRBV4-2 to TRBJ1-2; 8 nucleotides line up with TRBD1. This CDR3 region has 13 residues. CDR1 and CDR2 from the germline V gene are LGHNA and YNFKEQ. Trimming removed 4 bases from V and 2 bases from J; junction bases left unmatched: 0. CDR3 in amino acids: CASSPGGNYGYTF. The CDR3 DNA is TGTGCCAGCAGCCCAGGGGGCAACTATGGCTACACCTTC.

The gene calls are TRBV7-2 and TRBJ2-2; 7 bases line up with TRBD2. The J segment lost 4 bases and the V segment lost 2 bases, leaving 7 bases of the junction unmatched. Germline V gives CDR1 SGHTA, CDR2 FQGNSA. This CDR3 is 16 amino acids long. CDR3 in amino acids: CASSLSAGALTGELFF. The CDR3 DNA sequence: TGTGCCAGCAGCTTATCGGCGGGAGCGCTCACCGGGGAGCTGTTTTTT.

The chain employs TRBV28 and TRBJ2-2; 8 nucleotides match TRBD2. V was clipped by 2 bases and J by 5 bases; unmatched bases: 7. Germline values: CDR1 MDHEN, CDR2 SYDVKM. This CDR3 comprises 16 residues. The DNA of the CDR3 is TGTGCCAGCAGTTTAGAGGTAGCGGGAAATACCGGGGAGCTGTTTTTT. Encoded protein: CASSLEVAGNTGELFF. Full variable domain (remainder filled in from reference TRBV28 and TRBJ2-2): DVKVTQSSRYLVKRTGEKVFLECVQDMDHENMFWYRQDPGLGLRLIYFSYDVKMKEKGDIPEGYSVSREKKERFSLILESASTNQTSMYLCASSLEVAGNTGELFFGEGSRLTVL.

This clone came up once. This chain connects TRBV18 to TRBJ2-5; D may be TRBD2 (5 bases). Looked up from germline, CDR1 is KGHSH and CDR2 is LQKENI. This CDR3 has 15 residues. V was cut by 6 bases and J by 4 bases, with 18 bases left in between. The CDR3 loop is CASSPTRTEGETQYF. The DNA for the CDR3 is TGTGCCAGCTCTCCCACCCGCACAGAGGGAGAGACCCAGTACTTC.

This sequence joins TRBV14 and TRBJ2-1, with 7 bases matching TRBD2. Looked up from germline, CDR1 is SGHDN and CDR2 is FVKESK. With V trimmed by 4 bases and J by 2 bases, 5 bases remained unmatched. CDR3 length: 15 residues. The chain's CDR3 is CASSRAGAAYNEQFF. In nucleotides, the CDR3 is TGTGCCAGCAGCCGGGCGGGAGCAGCCTACAATGAGCAGTTCTTC.

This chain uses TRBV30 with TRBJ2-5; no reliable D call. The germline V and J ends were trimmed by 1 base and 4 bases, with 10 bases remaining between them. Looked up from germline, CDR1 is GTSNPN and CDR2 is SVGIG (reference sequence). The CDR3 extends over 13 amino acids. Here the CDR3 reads CAWSDSIGETQYF. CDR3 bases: TGTGCCTGGAGTGACTCAATCGGAGAGACCCAGTACTTC.

Written as DNA, the CDR3 is TGTGCCAGCAACTCCGCGGACGGCCTCGAACGGCAGTACTTC. Its protein is CASNSADGLERQYF. The chain carries TRBV6-5 and TRBJ2-7; unclear D gene. In germline, CDR1 is MNHEY, CDR2 SVGAGI. The CDR3 totals 14 residues. Trimming stripped 7 bases from V and 9 bases from J, with 22 bases between.

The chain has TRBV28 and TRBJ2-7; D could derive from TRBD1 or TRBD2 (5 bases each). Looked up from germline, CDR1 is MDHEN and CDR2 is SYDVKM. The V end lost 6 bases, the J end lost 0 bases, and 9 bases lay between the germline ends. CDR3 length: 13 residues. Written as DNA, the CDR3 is TGTGCCAGCAGGGGACGCAGCTCCTACGAGCAGTACTTC. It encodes CASRGRSSYEQYF.

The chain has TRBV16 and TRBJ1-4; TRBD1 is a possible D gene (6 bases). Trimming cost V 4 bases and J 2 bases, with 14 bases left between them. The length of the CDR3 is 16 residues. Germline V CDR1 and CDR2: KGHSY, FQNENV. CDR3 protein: CASSPDGGATNEKLFF. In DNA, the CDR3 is TGTGCCAGCAGCCCGGACGGGGGGGCCACTAATGAAAAACTGTTTTTT.